This paragraph reports one T cell receptor beta chain. Sequencing was performed with immunoSEQ multiplex PCR; in TCRdb, only in-frame clones are kept and a portion is missing. Here the sample spans roughly 150,000 clones, around four fifths being singletons. This sample was taken from a study of blood T cell repertoires in COVID-19. The sequencing input was peripheral blood. The source of this sequence is a woman of 80 years or more with COVID-19, enrolled during active disease.

CDR3: CASNESNQPQHF. CDR3 in DNA: TGTGCCAGCAACGAGTCAAATCAGCCCCAGCATTTT. This chain links TRBV5-5 with TRBJ1-5, with D unclear. The CDR3 sequence is 12 residues long. V lost 6 bases and J 4 bases, leaving 8 bases between the germline ends. CDR1 SGHKS and CDR2 YYEKEE come from the germline V gene (reference sequence).